The 2 T cell receptor beta chains in this list originate from one sample, sequenced in a study of T cell repertoires in cytomegalovirus infection. TCRdb itself ran the reads through MiXCR, one entry per CDR3 protein. The sample lists some 120,000 distinct CDR3 sequences; 10% were seen once. These receptors' antigens are unknown. Sequencing used PBMCs, sequenced either directly or after in vitro stimulation (not recorded which). Every receptor here comes from a human donor in good health (CMV status not recorded). Some clones in this sample may be carry-over from other donors' samples.

This clonotype was found many times. The V call is TRBV7-2, the J call TRBJ2-7; 7 nucleotides align to TRBD1. Germline CDR1 reads SGHTA; CDR2 reads FQGNSA. V shed 0 bases and J 6 bases; nucleotides not matched to a gene: 2. There are 13 residues in the CDR3. For the CDR3, the DNA is TGTGCCAGCAGCTTAGCGACAGGGCTCGAGCAGTACTTC. This translates into CASSLATGLEQYF.

V and J are TRBV11-2 and TRBJ1-4; D is ambiguous. Germline assignment: CDR1 SGHAT and CDR2 FQNNGV. V lost 6 bases to trimming and J lost 7 bases, with 12 bases between them. CDR3 length: 13 amino acids. CDR3 region: CASRSHSAEKLFF. The CDR3 DNA is TGTGCCAGCAGGTCGCACAGTGCTGAAAAACTGTTTTTT.